Each of the 18 T cell receptor beta chains below was sequenced from the same sample in a study of T cells expressing NK-cell markers. Reprocessing the 5' RACE reads, TCRdb reports a single entry for every CDR3 protein and omits DNA. This sample contains hundreds of thousands of distinct CDR3 sequences. Sequences were obtained from blood T cells: a sorted CD56 or NKG2C T cell subset, CD4+ or CD8+ T cells, or bulk PBMC T cells (not recorded which). Every receptor here comes from a woman between 18 and 70 years old in good health.

The chain is built from TRBV28 and TRBJ1-2; the D call of TRBD1 rests on TCRdb alone, since no DNA is present to check it. Germline V gives CDR1 MDHEN, CDR2 SYDVKM. The CDR3 totals 14 residues. Here the CDR3 reads CASSYTGQGVGYTF.

This sequence joins TRBV18 and TRBJ1-5; absent DNA, TCRdb's TRBD1 call cannot be checked. CDR1 and CDR2 from the germline V gene are KGHSH and LQKENI. The CDR3 covers 14 residues. This CDR3 is CASSHRGPHEPQHF.

The chain employs TRBV7-9 and TRBJ1-1; the D call from TCRdb, TRBD1, cannot be confirmed without DNA. CDR1 is SEHNR, CDR2 FQNEAQ, per germline (reference sequence). The CDR3 is 14 residues long. CDR3 residues: CASSLPPVNTEAFF.

V gene TRBV29-1 combines with J gene TRBJ2-4; TCRdb outputs TRBD2, but without DNA this stays unchecked. Germline V lookup: CDR1 SQVTM, CDR2 ANQGSEA. The CDR3 contains 13 residues. The chain's CDR3 is CSVDSQAKNIQYF.

The V and J genes are TRBV25-1 and TRBJ2-3; TCRdb outputs TRBD2, but without DNA this stays unchecked. The CDR3 totals 15 residues. CDR1 is MGHDK, CDR2 SYGVNS, per germline. The CDR3 spells CASSVSSGGTDTQYF.

The chain carries TRBV5-1 and TRBJ2-3; the D call from TCRdb, TRBD1, cannot be confirmed without DNA. Germline CDR1 is SGHRS and CDR2 is YFSETQ. This CDR3 is 15 amino acids long. CDR3 protein: CASSPSAGGTDTQYF.

The V gene is TRBV29-1, the J gene TRBJ1-1. This CDR3 contains 11 residues. Germline V CDR1 and CDR2: SQVTM, ANQGSEA. The CDR3 region is CSVRSGAEAFF.

The rearrangement joins TRBV28 to TRBJ1-6. The germline V gene encodes CDR1 MDHEN and CDR2 SYDVKM. CDR3 length: 14 residues. This CDR3 reads CASRTGALSSPLHF.

V and J are TRBV4-3 and TRBJ1-2; TCRdb calls TRBD1, which cannot be checked without DNA. The CDR3 has 15 residues. Germline values: CDR1 LGHNA, CDR2 YSLEER. The CDR3 is CASSQAGTDNYGYTF.

This sequence joins TRBV11-2 and TRBJ2-2; TCRdb selects TRBD1, and the lack of DNA leaves this call unchecked. The CDR3 length is 14 residues. CDR1 is SGHAT and CDR2 is FQNNGV in the germline V gene. The CDR3 loop is CASTRQANTGELFF. Full variable domain (rest looked up from reference TRBV11-2 and TRBJ2-2): EAGVAQSPRYKIIEKRQSVAFWCNPISGHATLYWYQQILGQGPKLLIQFQNNGVVDDSQLPKDRFSAERLKGVDSTLKIQPAKLEDSAVYLCASTRQANTGELFFGEGSRLTVL.

This chain joins TRBV27 and TRBJ1-2; TCRdb's assignment of TRBD1 cannot be checked, as there is no DNA. The germline V gene has CDR1 MNHEY and CDR2 SMNVEV (reference sequence). The CDR3 is 15 residues long. This chain's CDR3 is CASRSDGGSNYGYTF.

The chain has TRBV10-3 and TRBJ2-7; TCRdb gives TRBD1 as the D gene, but with no DNA this cannot be confirmed. The CDR3 totals 14 residues. Germline V gene sequence: CDR1 ENHRY, CDR2 SYGVKD. The CDR3 spells CAIRVTTGSYEQYF.

The CDR3 region is CASSPRSGQETQYF. The chain employs TRBV5-1 and TRBJ2-5. This CDR3 region has 14 residues. Germline assignment: CDR1 SGHRS and CDR2 YFSETQ.

This chain joins TRBV12-3 or TRBV12-4 and TRBJ1-4; TCRdb gives TRBD1 as the D gene, but with no DNA this cannot be confirmed. The CDR3 is 12 residues long. CDR3 sequence: CASRTGNEKLFF.

J is TRBJ2-7 and V is TRBV5-1; the D call of TRBD1 rests on TCRdb alone, since no DNA is present to check it. Germline CDR1 SGHRS, CDR2 YFSETQ. The CDR3 runs 16 residues. CDR3: CASSLFRGGGSYEQYF.

This rearrangement joins TRBV4-2 to TRBJ2-7; TCRdb names TRBD1, which stays unverified in the absence of DNA. In germline, CDR1 is LGHNA, CDR2 YNFKEQ. The CDR3 runs to 16 residues. The CDR3 protein is CASSQDGDRGAYEQYF.

This chain joins TRBV30 and TRBJ2-1; the D gene TCRdb calls, TRBD1, cannot be checked with no DNA. Per germline, CDR1 GTSNPN and CDR2 SVGIG (reference sequence). The CDR3 has 14 residues. CDR3: CAWNPGTGDGEQFF. Full variable domain (rest looked up from reference TRBV30 and TRBJ2-1): SQTIHQWPATLVQPVGSPLSLECTVEGTSNPNLYWYRQAAGRGLQLLFYSVGIGQISSEVPQNLSASRPQDRQFILSSKKLLLSDSGFYLCAWNPGTGDGEQFFGPGTRLTVL.

This chain links TRBV20-1 with TRBJ2-7; there is no DNA to check the TCRdb D call of TRBD2. This CDR3 comprises 17 residues. Germline assignment: CDR1 DFQATT and CDR2 SNEGSKA (reference sequence). CDR3 sequence reads: CSARDLTSGRDPYEQYF.